These 21 T cell receptor beta chains originate from one sample sequenced in a study of molecular identifiers for immune sequencing clone quantification. TCRdb analysed the PCR reads with MiXCR anew, one entry per CDR3 protein. The table shows some 100,000 distinct CDR3 sequences, with under 40% occurring only once. Sequencing was done on a sample of naive CD8+ T cells from blood, with Jurkat cell RNA spiked in. Subset denoted: FACS-sorted CD8+CD4-CCR7+CD45RA+ naive T cells. The receptors come from a human donor in good health. Some libraries in this study had Jurkat cell RNA spiked in.

About this clonotype itself: At one end, the junction sequence differs from germline, possibly due to a read error. The chain uses TRBV23-1 and TRBJ2-2; the D gene is possibly TRBD2 (5 bases). TRBV23-1 is assigned to the ORF class and has an uncertain function. The CDR3 has 16 residues. In nucleotides, the CDR3 is TGCGCCAGCAGTCAATCAGGGATCCCGAACACCGGGGAGCTGTCTTTT. Its translation is CASSQSGIPNTGELSF.

This rearrangement joins TRBV19 to TRBJ2-5; tentative D call: TRBD1 (5 bases). The length of the CDR3 is 13 residues. Trimming shortened V by 6 bases and J by 5 bases, and 13 bases separated the two germline ends. Germline V CDR1 and CDR2: LNHDA, SQIVND (reference sequence). CDR3 protein: CASRNQGFETQYF. Here the CDR3 DNA reads TGTGCCAGTAGAAACCAGGGTTTCGAGACCCAGTACTTC.

This clonotype was seen at least ten times. The gene calls are TRBV9 and TRBJ2-1, with TRBD2 identical over 8 bases. This CDR3 region has 12 residues. J gave up 8 bases and V 7 bases, and 5 bases lay outside the gene matches. Germline V gene lookup returns CDR1 SGDLS and CDR2 YYNGEE. The CDR3 sequence: CASGLASDEQFF. The CDR3, as DNA: TGTGCCAGCGGACTAGCTTCGGATGAGCAGTTCTTC.

A remark on this clonotype: This may be a read error: a much more frequent sequence differs by one nucleotide. The J gene is TRBJ2-5, the V gene TRBV28; 8 nucleotides align to TRBD1. Trimming cost V 10 bases and J 5 bases; bases outside gene matches: 12. The CDR3 extends over 14 amino acids. In germline, CDR1 is MDHEN, CDR2 SYDVKM. DNA for the CDR3: TGTGCCAACACCGGACAGGGAATGATCGAGACCCAGTACTTC. Protein: CANTGQGMIETQYF. The complete variable domain, with remaining parts taken from reference TRBV28 and TRBJ2-5, reads DVKVTQSSRYLVKRTGEKVFLECVQDMDHENMFWYRQDPGLGLRLIYFSYDVKMKEKGDIPEGYSVSREKKERFSLILESASTNQTSMYLCANTGQGMIETQYFGPGTRLLVL.

About this clonotype: A clone one base away is much larger, so this may be a read error. Because the CDR3 is missing its conserved closing phenylalanine or tryptophan, this is likely a read error. The chain links TRBV29-1 to TRBJ2-2; tentative D call: TRBD2 (5 bases). The length of the CDR3 is 13 residues. Trimming took 5 bases from V and 1 from J, leaving 8 bases between them. Germline V gives CDR1 SQVTM, CDR2 ANQGSEA. This chain's CDR3 is CSVYRENTGELFL. The CDR3, as DNA: TGCAGCGTTTATCGGGAGAACACCGGGGAGCTGTTTTTA.

This clonotype showed up many times. This sequence joins TRBV4-1 and TRBJ2-3; TRBD1 agrees at 7 bases. In germline, CDR1 is MGHRA, CDR2 YSYEKL. The V segment lost 0 bases and the J segment 2 bases; nucleotides outside the gene matches: 5. The CDR3 extends over 16 amino acids. CDR3 DNA sequence: TGCGCCAGCAGCCAAGAACAGGGGCCTATCACAGATACGCAGTATTTT. Its translation is CASSQEQGPITDTQYF.

This clonotype appeared many times. The chain carries TRBV7-9 and TRBJ1-3, with no clear D. The germline V gene encodes CDR1 SEHNR and CDR2 FQNEAQ (reference sequence). V lost 1 base to trimming and J lost 1 base, with 2 bases between them. The CDR3 extends over 13 amino acids. The CDR3, as DNA: TGTGCCAGCAGCTTAGGATCTGGAAACACCATATATTTT. Protein product: CASSLGSGNTIYF.

The genes are TRBV27 and TRBJ2-3; D possibly corresponds to TRBD1 (5 bases). The CDR3 is 13 residues long. V was shortened by 2 bases and J by 6 bases, with 9 bases between the two germline ends. Per the germline V gene, CDR1 is MNHEY and CDR2 is SMNVEV (reference sequence). Here the CDR3 reads CASSLPTADTQYF. In nucleotides, the CDR3 is TGTGCCAGCAGTTTACCGACAGCCGATACGCAGTATTTT.

This clonotype was observed a handful of times. The CDR3 DNA reads as TGTGCCAGCAGCCAAGTATTTATCGGGTCGAACACCGGGGAGCTGTTTTTT. Residues: CASSQVFIGSNTGELFF. This chain uses TRBV14 with TRBJ2-2; D is unclear. The ends were cut back, 1 base at V and 0 bases at J, with 12 bases in the middle. CDR3 length: 17 amino acids. CDR1 is SGHDN and CDR2 is FVKESK in the germline V gene.

This clonotype was counted at least ten times. The rearrangement links TRBV27 to TRBJ1-1; D is ambiguous. Germline CDR1 and CDR2: MNHEY and SMNVEV (reference sequence). V was shortened by 3 bases and J by 6 bases, with 11 bases between the two germline ends. The CDR3 spans 13 residues. Written as DNA, the CDR3 is TGTGCCAGCAGTTTCAACGGAGGAGCTGAAGCTTTCTTT. Its translation is CASSFNGGAEAFF.

As for this clonotype: This sequence may be a read error, since a much larger clone differs from it by one base. V is TRBV7-6 and J is TRBJ1-5; possibly TRBD1 for D (6 bases). The V end was cut by 5 bases, the J end by 5 bases, with 10 bases between. Germline V gene data show CDR1 as SGHVS and CDR2 as FNYEAQ. The CDR3 is made up of 13 amino acids. The CDR3, as DNA: TGTGCCAGCAGCCATGCAGGGGATCAGCCCCAGCATTTT. Amino acid sequence: CASSHAGDQPQHF. Based on the CDR3 plus reference TRBV7-6 and TRBJ1-5, the full variable domain is GAGVSQSPRYKVTKRGQDVALRCDPISGHVSLYWYRQALGQGPEFLTYFNYEAQQDKSGLPNDRFSAERPEGSISTLTIQRTEQRDSAMYRCASSHAGDQPQHFGDGTRLSIL.

In its sample, this clonotype was seen many times. The V call is TRBV29-1, the J call TRBJ1-1; D uncertain. The germline V and J ends were trimmed by 7 bases and 3 bases, with 15 bases remaining between them. Germline V lookup: CDR1 SQVTM, CDR2 ANQGSEA. The CDR3 length is 13 residues. CDR3 residues: CSARAAGDTEAFF. Here the CDR3 DNA reads TGCAGCGCTAGGGCCGCCGGGGACACTGAAGCTTTCTTT.

Worth noting for this clonotype: The germline gene is not matched at one end of the junction; a read error may be the cause. V gene TRBV20-1 combines with J gene TRBJ2-1; 9 bases line up with TRBD1. The CDR3 runs 15 residues. Germline CDR1 DFQATT, CDR2 SNEGSKA (reference sequence). The CDR3 DNA sequence: TGCAGTGCTAGAGTGGGGACAGGGAAAAACAATGAGCAGATCTTC. Amino acids: CSARVGTGKNNEQIF.

This clonotype came up many times. V usage is TRBV4-1 and J usage is TRBJ1-2; maybe TRBD1 (6 bases). Germline lookup yields CDR1 MGHRA and CDR2 YSYEKL. V was cut by 3 bases and J by 4 bases, with 15 bases left in between. The CDR3 extends over 15 amino acids. The CDR3 sequence: CASSQPTGRSYGYTF. CDR3 nucleotide sequence: TGCGCCAGCAGCCAGCCGACAGGCCGAAGCTATGGCTACACCTTC.

On this clonotype: This could be a read error, since a much larger clone is one nucleotide away. The CDR3 carries no conserved terminal phenylalanine or tryptophan, so it likely arises from a read error. The chain joins TRBV5-6 to TRBJ1-1; D is unresolved. In germline, CDR1 is SGHDT, CDR2 YYEEEE. The CDR3 has 12 amino acids. The germline V and J ends were trimmed by 0 bases and 7 bases, with 7 bases remaining between them. CDR3 loop: CASSLGRGEAFS. Written as DNA, the CDR3 is TGTGCCAGCAGCTTGGGTAGAGGTGAAGCTTTCTCT.

This clonotype was counted many times. V is TRBV20-1 and J is TRBJ2-7, with no clear D. Per the germline V gene, CDR1 is DFQATT and CDR2 is SNEGSKA (reference sequence). V was cut by 0 bases and J by 4 bases, with 16 bases left in between. This CDR3 is built from 15 residues. CDR3 in DNA: TGCAGTGCTAGAGATTTAGCCCAGGTACAGTACGAGCAGTACTTC. As protein: CSARDLAQVQYEQYF.

The gene calls are TRBV6-2 or TRBV6-3 and TRBJ2-3; D call uncertain. Germline assignment: CDR1 MNHEY and CDR2 SVGEGT. This CDR3 spans 14 amino acids. The V end was cut by 6 bases, the J end by 2 bases, with 12 bases between. Written as DNA, the CDR3 is TGTGCCAGCAGGAAAATCACCTTCACAGATACGCAGTATTTT. Its translation: CASRKITFTDTQYF.

Concerning this clonotype: An end of the junction does not agree with germline; a read error may underlie this. CDR3: CASSYYPAAGPQHF. In DNA form, the CDR3 reads TGTGCCAGCAGTTACTACCCGGCGGCTGGGCCCCAGCACTTC. The chain carries TRBV6-5 and TRBJ2-5; no firm D call. This CDR3 is 14 amino acids long. CDR1 and CDR2 from the germline V gene are MNHEY and SVGAGI.

The chain couples TRBV12-3 or TRBV12-4 to TRBJ2-7; 12 bases are a match to TRBD2. V trimming: 4 bases; J trimming: 3 bases; junction bases outside the gene matches: 4. CDR3 length equals 15 residues. CDR3 nucleotides: TGTGCCAGCAGTTATGGGACTAGCGGGTTCTACGAGCAGTACTTC. Its translation: CASSYGTSGFYEQYF.

This clonotype was observed many times. This chain links TRBV15 with TRBJ2-2; the D gene is possibly TRBD1 (6 bases). V was clipped by 0 bases and J by 0 bases, with 8 bases between them. Germline CDR1 and CDR2: LNHNV and YYDKDF (reference sequence). CDR3 length: 16 amino acids. CDR3 nucleotides: TGTGCCACCAGCAGAGAAGGGACACCGAACACCGGGGAGCTGTTTTTT. This sequence encodes CATSREGTPNTGELFF.

This clonotype was seen only a few times. This sequence joins TRBV21-1 and TRBJ2-5; TRBD1, the table's D call, was not compared with the DNA. TRBV21-1 is a known pseudogene. This CDR3 region has 17 residues. The CDR3 sequence is CASSTLPTGDWLETQYF. CDR3 sequence (DNA): TGTGCCAGCAGCACCCTCCCGACAGGGGATTGGTTAGAGACCCAGTACTTC.